This paragraph covers one T cell receptor beta chain sequence. The antigen is undetermined. This sample was taken from a study of graft-versus-host responses after intestinal transplantation. Study-level background: All recipients were transplanted with multivisceral, liver-intestinal, or isolated intestinal grafts. Anti-thymocyte globulin was used for induction in all recipients, who then took tacrolimus and steroids for approximately 3 years.

Libraries were prepared by immunoSEQ multiplex PCR; TCRdb keeps only in-frame clonotypes and omits some of them. Counted here are 80,000 to 100,000 clones, 70% to 90% occurring once; the ten biggest clones make up roughly 0.32%. The study, taken as a whole, reports: Researchers found GvH clones in recipient marrow, and some showed up first in ileum or blood. High graft-versus-host to host-versus-graft clonal ratios were seen in allografts of patients with graft-donor T cell macrochimerism.

Specimen: unstimulated CD4+ T cells sorted from spleen or lymph node cells, collected before intestinal transplant. The source of this sequence is a human donor who received an intestinal transplant.

The CDR3 DNA reads TGTGCCAGCAGCCCGCGGAGACCCAATGAGCAGTTCTTC. This translates into CASSPRRPNEQFF. The V and J genes are TRBV11-2 and TRBJ2-1; D unclear. This CDR3 is built from 13 residues. Trimming removed 5 bases at V and 6 bases at J, with 11 bases between. Germline CDR1 SGHAT, CDR2 FQNNGV.